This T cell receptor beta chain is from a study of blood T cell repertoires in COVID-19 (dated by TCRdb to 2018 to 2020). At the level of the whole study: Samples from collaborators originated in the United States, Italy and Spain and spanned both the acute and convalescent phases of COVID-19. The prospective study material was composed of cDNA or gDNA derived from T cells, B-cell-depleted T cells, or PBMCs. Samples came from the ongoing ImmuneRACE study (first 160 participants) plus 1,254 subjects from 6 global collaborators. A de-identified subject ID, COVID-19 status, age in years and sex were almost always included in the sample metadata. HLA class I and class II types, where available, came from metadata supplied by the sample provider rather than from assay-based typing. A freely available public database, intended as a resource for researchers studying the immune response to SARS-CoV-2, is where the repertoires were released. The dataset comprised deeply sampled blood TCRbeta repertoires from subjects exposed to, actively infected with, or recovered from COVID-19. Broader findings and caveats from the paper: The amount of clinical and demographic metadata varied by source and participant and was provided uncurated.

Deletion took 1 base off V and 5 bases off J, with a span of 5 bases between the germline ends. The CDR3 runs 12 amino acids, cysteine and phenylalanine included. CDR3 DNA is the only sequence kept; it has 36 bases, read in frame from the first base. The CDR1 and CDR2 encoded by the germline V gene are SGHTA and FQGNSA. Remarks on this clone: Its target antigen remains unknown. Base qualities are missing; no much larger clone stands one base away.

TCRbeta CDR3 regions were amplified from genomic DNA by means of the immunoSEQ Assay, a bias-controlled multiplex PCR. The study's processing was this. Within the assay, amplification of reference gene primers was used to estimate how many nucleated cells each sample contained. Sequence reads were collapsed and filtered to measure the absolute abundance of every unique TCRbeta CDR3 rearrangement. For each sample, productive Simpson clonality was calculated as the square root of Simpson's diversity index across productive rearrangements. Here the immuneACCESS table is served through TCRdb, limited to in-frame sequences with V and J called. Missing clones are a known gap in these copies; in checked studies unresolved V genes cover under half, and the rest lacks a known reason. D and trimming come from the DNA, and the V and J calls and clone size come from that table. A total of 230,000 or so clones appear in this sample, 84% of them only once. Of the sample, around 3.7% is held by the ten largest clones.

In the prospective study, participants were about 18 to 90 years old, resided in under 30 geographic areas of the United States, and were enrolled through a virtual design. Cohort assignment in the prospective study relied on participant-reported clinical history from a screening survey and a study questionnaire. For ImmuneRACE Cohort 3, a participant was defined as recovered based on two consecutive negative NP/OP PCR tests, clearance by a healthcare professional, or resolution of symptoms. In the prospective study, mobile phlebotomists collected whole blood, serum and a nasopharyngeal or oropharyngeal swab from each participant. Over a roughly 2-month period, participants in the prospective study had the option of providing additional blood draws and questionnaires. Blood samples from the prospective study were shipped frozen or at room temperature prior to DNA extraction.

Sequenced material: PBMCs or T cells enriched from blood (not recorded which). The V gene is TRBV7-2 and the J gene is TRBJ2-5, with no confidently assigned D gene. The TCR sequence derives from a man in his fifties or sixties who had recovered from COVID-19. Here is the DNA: TGTGCCAGCAGCTTAGTTCTGGAGACCCAGTACTTC. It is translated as CASSLVLETQYF.